A single sample gave rise to the 4 T cell receptor beta chains below, sequenced in a study of blood T cell repertoires in COVID-19. The table came from immunoSEQ multiplex PCR; TCRdb's copy has only in-frame clones and leaves some out. Among about 330,000 clones listed, 80% to 90% were seen once. The source material was peripheral blood. These receptors originate from a man aged 18 to 30 who had recovered from COVID-19.

The chain links TRBV20-1 to TRBJ1-1; D perhaps matches TRBD1 (5 bases). The CDR3 has 11 residues. The ends were cut back, 6 bases at V and 8 bases at J, with 13 bases in the middle. Germline V gene lookup returns CDR1 DFQATT and CDR2 SNEGSKA (reference sequence). The CDR3 here is CSAPLRAEAFF. The CDR3 DNA sequence: TGCAGTGCACCCCTCAGGGCCGAAGCTTTCTTT.

The chain joins TRBV30 to TRBJ1-2; D is ambiguous. CDR1 is GTSNPN, CDR2 SVGIG, per germline (reference sequence). The ends were cut back, 3 bases at V and 2 bases at J, with 13 bases in the middle. The CDR3 has 14 amino acids. CDR3 amino acids: CAWRREGGNYGYTF. The CDR3 DNA reads TGTGCCTGGAGGCGTGAGGGAGGGAACTATGGCTACACCTTC.

The chain links TRBV6-1 to TRBJ2-7, with TRBD2 matching 7 bases. With 1 base clipped from V and 3 bases from J, the junction kept 12 bases outside the gene matches. The V gene's germline CDR1 is MNHNS and CDR2 SASEGT. This CDR3 comprises 17 residues. The CDR3 reads CASSEVSGLGSYYEQYF. The DNA for the CDR3 is TGTGCCAGCAGTGAAGTCTCTGGACTAGGATCCTACTACGAGCAGTACTTC.

This clone was recorded a few times. The chain joins TRBV19 to TRBJ1-2, with TRBD1 matching over 8 bases. The CDR3 extends over 15 amino acids. Germline lookup yields CDR1 LNHDA and CDR2 SQIVND (reference sequence). J lost 3 bases, V lost 3 bases, and 6 bases had no gene match. This CDR3 reads CASSMVDRGDYGYTF. The CDR3 coding sequence is TGTGCCAGTAGTATGGTCGACAGGGGCGACTATGGCTACACCTTC.